This T cell receptor beta chain was retrieved from a study of beta chain features in type 1 diabetes. Study-wide points: A potential PCR bias toward shorter templates would be equal in patient and control samples. Any HLA-type effect on TCRB rearrangement remained unresolved here.

As for this clone: Antigen unknown.

All of the isolated RNA was reverse transcribed, so expressed TCRB transcripts were sequenced. The table came from immunoSEQ multiplex PCR; TCRdb's copy has only in-frame clones and leaves some out. There are hundreds of thousands of clones in the sample; roughly 15% occur only once, and about 0.097% lies in the top ten. The germline gives CDR1 SEHNR, CDR2 FQNEAQ (reference sequence). The V and J ends lost 1 base and 12 bases respectively, with 1 base between them. The CDR3 contains 9 residues. The chain joins TRBV7-9 to TRBJ2-1; unclear D gene. The clonotype comes from a man between 18 and 29 years old in good health. The sample comprised naive CD4+ T cells from blood. In DNA form, the CDR3 reads TGTGCCAGCAGCTTAGGGCAGTTCTTC. Translation gives CASSLGQFF.